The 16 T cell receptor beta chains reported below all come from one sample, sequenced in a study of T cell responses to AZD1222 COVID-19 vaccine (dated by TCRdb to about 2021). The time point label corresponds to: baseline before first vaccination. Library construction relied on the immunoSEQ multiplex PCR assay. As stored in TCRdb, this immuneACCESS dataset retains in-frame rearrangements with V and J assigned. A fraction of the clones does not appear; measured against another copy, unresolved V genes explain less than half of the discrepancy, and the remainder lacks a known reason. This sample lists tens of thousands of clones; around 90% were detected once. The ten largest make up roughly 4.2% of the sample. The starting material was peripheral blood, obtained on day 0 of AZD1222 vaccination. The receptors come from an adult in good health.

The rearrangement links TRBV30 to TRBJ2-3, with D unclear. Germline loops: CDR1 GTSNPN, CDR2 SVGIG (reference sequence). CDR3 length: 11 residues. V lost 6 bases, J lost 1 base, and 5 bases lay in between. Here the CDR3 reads CACSRTDTQYF. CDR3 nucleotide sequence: TGTGCCTGTTCGCGCACAGATACGCAGTATTTT.

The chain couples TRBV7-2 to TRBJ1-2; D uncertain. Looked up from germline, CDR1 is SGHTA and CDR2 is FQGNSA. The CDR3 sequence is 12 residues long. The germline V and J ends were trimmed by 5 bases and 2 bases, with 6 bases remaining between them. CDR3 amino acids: CASSPLNYGYTF. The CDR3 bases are TGTGCCAGCAGCCCCTTAAACTATGGCTACACCTTC.

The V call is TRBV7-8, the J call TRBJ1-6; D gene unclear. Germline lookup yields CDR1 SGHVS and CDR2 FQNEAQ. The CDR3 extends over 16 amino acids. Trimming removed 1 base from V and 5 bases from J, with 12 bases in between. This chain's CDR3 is CASSLERVKNNSPLHF. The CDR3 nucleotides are TGTGCCAGCAGCTTAGAAAGGGTGAAAAATAATTCACCCCTCCACTTT.

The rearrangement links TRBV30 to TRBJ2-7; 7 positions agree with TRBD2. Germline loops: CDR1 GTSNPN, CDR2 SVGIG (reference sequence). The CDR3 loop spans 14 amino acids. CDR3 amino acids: CAGERRGSGNEQYF. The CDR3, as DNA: TGTGCGGGAGAAAGGCGGGGGTCCGGTAACGAGCAGTACTTC.

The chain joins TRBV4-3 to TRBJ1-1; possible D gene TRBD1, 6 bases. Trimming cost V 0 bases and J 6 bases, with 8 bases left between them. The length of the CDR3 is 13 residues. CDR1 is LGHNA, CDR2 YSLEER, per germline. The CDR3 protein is CASSQERGAEAFF. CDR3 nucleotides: TGCGCCAGCAGCCAAGAAAGGGGGGCTGAAGCTTTCTTT.

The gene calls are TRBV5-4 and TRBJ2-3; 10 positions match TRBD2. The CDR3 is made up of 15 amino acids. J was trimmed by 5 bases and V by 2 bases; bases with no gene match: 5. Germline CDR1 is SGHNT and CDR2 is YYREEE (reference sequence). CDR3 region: CASSFLAGAGDTQYF. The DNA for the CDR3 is TGTGCCAGCAGCTTCCTAGCGGGGGCTGGAGATACGCAGTATTTT.

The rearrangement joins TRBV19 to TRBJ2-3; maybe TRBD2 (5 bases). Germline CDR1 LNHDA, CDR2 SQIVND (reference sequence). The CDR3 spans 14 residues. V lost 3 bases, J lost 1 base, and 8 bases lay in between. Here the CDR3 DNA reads TGTGCCAGTAGTATCGACGGGGGCACAGATACGCAGTATTTT. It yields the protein CASSIDGGTDTQYF.

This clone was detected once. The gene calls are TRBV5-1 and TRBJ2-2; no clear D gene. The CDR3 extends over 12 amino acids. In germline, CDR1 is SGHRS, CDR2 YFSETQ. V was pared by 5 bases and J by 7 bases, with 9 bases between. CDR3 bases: TGCGCCAGCAGTCAAGCTAGCGGGGAGCTGTTTTTT. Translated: CASSQASGELFF.

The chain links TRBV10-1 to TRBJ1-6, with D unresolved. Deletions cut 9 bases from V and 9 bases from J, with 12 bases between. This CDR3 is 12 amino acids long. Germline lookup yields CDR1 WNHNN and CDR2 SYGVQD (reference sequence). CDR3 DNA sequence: TGCGCCAGAAGCGCCCATCCTTCACCCCTCCACTTT. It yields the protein CARSAHPSPLHF.

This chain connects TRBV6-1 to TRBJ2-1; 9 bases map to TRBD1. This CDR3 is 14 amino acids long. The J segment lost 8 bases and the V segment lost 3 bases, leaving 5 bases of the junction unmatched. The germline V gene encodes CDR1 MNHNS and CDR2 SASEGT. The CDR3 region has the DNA TGTGCCAGCAGTGACCGGACAGGGGACGATGAGCAGTTCTTC. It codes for CASSDRTGDDEQFF.

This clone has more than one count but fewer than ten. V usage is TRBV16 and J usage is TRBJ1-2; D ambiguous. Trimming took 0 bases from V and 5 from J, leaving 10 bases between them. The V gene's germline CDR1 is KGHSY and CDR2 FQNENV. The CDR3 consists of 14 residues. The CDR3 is CASSQSIAVYGYTF. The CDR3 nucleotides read TGTGCCAGCAGCCAATCAATAGCGGTTTATGGCTACACCTTC.

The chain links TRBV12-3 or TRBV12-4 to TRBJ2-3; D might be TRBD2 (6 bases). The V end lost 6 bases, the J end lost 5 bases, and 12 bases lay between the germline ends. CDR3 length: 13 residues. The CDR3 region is CASSSRAGDTQYF. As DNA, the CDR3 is TGTGCCAGCAGCTCTAGAGCGGGAGATACGCAGTATTTT.

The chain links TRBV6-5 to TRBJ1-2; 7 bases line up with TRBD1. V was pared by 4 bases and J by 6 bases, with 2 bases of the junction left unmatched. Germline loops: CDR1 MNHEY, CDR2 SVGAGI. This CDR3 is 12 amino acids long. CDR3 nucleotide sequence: TGTGCCAGCAGTTCGACAGGGAATGGCTACACCTTC. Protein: CASSSTGNGYTF.

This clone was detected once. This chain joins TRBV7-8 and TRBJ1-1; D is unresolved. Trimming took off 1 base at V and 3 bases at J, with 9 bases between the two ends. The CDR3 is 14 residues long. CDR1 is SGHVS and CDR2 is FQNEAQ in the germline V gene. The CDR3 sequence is CASSLGVWDTEAFF. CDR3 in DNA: TGTGCCAGCAGCTTAGGGGTCTGGGACACTGAAGCTTTCTTT.

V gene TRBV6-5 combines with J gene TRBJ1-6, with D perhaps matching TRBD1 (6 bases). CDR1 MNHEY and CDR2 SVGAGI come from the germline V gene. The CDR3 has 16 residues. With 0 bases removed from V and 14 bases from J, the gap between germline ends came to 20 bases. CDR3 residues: CASSYSTGPGAAALHF. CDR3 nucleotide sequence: TGTGCCAGCAGTTACTCGACAGGCCCCGGCGCTGCGGCCCTCCACTTT.

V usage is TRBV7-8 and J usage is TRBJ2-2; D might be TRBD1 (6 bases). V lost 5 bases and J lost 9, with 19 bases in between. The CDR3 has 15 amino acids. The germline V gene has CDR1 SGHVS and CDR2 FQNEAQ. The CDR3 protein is CASSRYRDESRELFF. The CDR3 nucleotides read TGTGCCAGCAGCCGATACAGGGATGAAAGCCGGGAGCTGTTTTTT.